One and the same sample provided the 23 T cell receptor beta chains below, sequenced in a study of glioma-infiltrating T cells. The iRepertoire nested amplicon-rescue multiplex PCR amplified TCR alpha and beta CDR3s from RNA. TCRdb re-derived calls from the multiplex PCR reads in MiXCR, one entry per CDR3 protein. In the table there are around 130,000 distinct CDR3 sequences, about 22% of which are singletons. The sample comprised glioma tissue, nonneoplastic brain tissue, or PBMCs (not recorded which). Receptor source: a human donor with low-grade glioma or glioblastoma, undergoing nonglioma brain surgery, or in good health (not recorded which).

As for this clonotype: A junction boundary mismatches the germline segment, possibly from a read error. V gene TRBV19 combines with J gene TRBJ1-3; perhaps TRBD1 as D (5 bases). Germline V gene sequence: CDR1 LNHDA, CDR2 SQIVND (reference sequence). This CDR3 comprises 15 residues. The CDR3 here is CASSMGRGSGNTTYF. The CDR3 coding sequence is TGTGCCAGTAGTATGGGACGGGGATCTGGAAACACCACATATTTT.

V usage is TRBV7-2 and J usage is TRBJ2-3; maybe TRBD2 (6 bases). The length of the CDR3 is 15 residues. V was pared by 8 bases and J by 4 bases, with 19 bases between. Germline V lookup: CDR1 SGHTA, CDR2 FQGNSA. CDR3 sequence reads: CASELRLARPDTQYF. The DNA of the CDR3 is TGTGCCAGCGAGCTTCGGCTAGCGCGGCCAGATACGCAGTATTTT.

In its sample, this clonotype was seen a few times. This chain uses TRBV24-1 with TRBJ2-1, with D hard to call. The CDR3 consists of 14 residues. Per the germline V gene, CDR1 is KGHDR and CDR2 is SFDVKD. V was cut by 6 bases and J by 0 bases, with 8 bases left in between. CDR3 in amino acids: CATSSINSYNEQFF. The CDR3 DNA sequence: TGTGCCACCAGTTCTATTAACTCCTACAATGAGCAGTTCTTC.

The J gene is TRBJ1-1, the V gene TRBV24-1; maybe TRBD1 (5 bases). The CDR3 is 13 residues long. The V gene's germline CDR1 is KGHDR and CDR2 SFDVKD. The V end was cut by 7 bases, the J end by 1 base, with 9 bases between. The CDR3 DNA reads as TGTGCCACCAGGACCAGGGAGAACACTGAAGCTTTCTTT. Translated, it gives CATRTRENTEAFF.

V is TRBV7-2 and J is TRBJ1-1; the D gene is possibly TRBD1 (6 bases). V dropped 1 base and J dropped 2 bases, with 11 bases sitting between them. Germline CDR1 and CDR2: SGHTA and FQGNSA. This CDR3 has 15 amino acids. The CDR3 loop is CASSLGDIPNTEAFF. CDR3 nucleotides: TGTGCCAGCAGCTTAGGGGACATCCCCAACACTGAAGCTTTCTTT. Full variable domain (outside the CDR3, taken from reference TRBV7-2 and TRBJ1-1): GAGVSQSPSNKVTEKGKDVELRCDPISGHTALYWYRQSLGQGLEFLIYFQGNSAPDKSGLPSDRFSAERTGGSVSTLTIQRTQQEDSAVYLCASSLGDIPNTEAFFGQGTRLTVV.

In its sample, this clonotype was seen a few times. The chain couples TRBV6-1 to TRBJ1-1; no definite D call. Germline V CDR1 and CDR2: MNHNS, SASEGT. V was trimmed by 6 bases and J by 5 bases, leaving 19 bases between them. The CDR3 sequence is 15 residues long. CDR3 protein: CASSPRAASGTEAFF. The CDR3 coding sequence is TGTGCCAGCAGCCCCCGGGCGGCCTCGGGGACTGAAGCTTTCTTT.

This clonotype was counted between two and nine times. The chain recombines TRBV12-3 or TRBV12-4 with TRBJ1-1, with D possibly being TRBD1 (5 bases). Between the trimmed V and J ends, which lost 2 bases and 4 bases, there was a span of 8 bases. The CDR3 extends over 13 amino acids. In DNA, the CDR3 is TGTGCCAGCAGTTTAAAGGGGAGCACTGAAGCTTTCTTT. As protein: CASSLKGSTEAFF.

Turning to this clonotype: A clone one base away is much larger, so this may be a read error. The V call is TRBV6-1, the J call TRBJ2-1, with D possibly TRBD1 on 6 matching bases. CDR3 size: 15 residues. In germline, CDR1 is MNHNS, CDR2 SASEGT. Trimming left V 6 bases short and J 4 bases short, with 16 bases between. In DNA form, the CDR3 reads TGTGCCAGCAGCGATCGACAGGAACCTTACAATGAGCAGTTCTTC. It is translated as CASSDRQEPYNEQFF.

A few counts support this clonotype. The rearrangement joins TRBV24-1 to TRBJ2-1; D may be TRBD2 (5 bases). Germline CDR1 reads KGHDR; CDR2 reads SFDVKD. Trimming left V 12 bases short and J 8 bases short, with 13 bases between. CDR3 length equals 11 residues. CDR3 in amino acids: CAAGGSDEQFF. CDR3 nucleotides: TGTGCCGCCGGAGGCAGTGATGAGCAGTTCTTC.

A few counts support this clonotype. The chain uses TRBV6-5 and TRBJ2-7, with a tentative D call TRBD2 (5 bases). Germline V gene data show CDR1 as MNHEY and CDR2 as SVGAGI. The length of the CDR3 is 13 residues. V was pared by 2 bases and J by 5 bases, with 10 bases between. The CDR3 nucleotides read TGTGCCAGCAGTTACGAGGGAGTCCACGAGCAGTACGTC. As protein: CASSYEGVHEQYV.

This rearrangement joins TRBV19 to TRBJ2-4, with a possible D match to TRBD1 (5 bases). This CDR3 is 16 amino acids long. Trimming took 3 bases from V and 0 from J, leaving 12 bases between them. Germline lookup yields CDR1 LNHDA and CDR2 SQIVND (reference sequence). CDR3: CASSIMGQGAKNIQYF. CDR3 DNA sequence: TGTGCCAGTAGTATTATGGGGCAGGGAGCCAAAAACATTCAGTACTTC.

This clonotype has at least ten counts. The gene calls are TRBV4-2 and TRBJ2-3; D may be TRBD2 (6 bases). V gave up 8 bases and J gave up 1 base, with 16 bases separating them. Germline V gene sequence: CDR1 LGHNA, CDR2 YNFKEQ. This CDR3 region has 15 residues. The CDR3 DNA reads as TGTGCCAGCGGCTCCGGGACTCTTCGCACAGATACGCAGTATTTT. Translated: CASGSGTLRTDTQYF.

A word on this clonotype: Being one base from a much bigger clone, this may be a read error. CDR3 region: CASSLAGLNTEDFF. The CDR3 DNA reads TGTGCCAGCAGCTTGGCGGGCCTGAACACTGAAGATTTCTTT. The V gene is TRBV7-2, the J gene TRBJ1-1; D gene unclear. Germline CDR1 and CDR2: SGHTA and FQGNSA. The CDR3 runs 14 residues. Supplemented by reference TRBV7-2 and TRBJ1-1, the full variable domain reads GAGVSQSPSNKVTEKGKDVELRCDPISGHTALYWYRQSLGQGLEFLIYFQGNSAPDKSGLPSDRFSAERTGGSVSTLTIQRTQQEDSAVYLCASSLAGLNTEDFFGQGTRLTVV.

This clonotype has a single count. This chain joins TRBV14 and TRBJ2-3, with D perhaps TRBD2 (7 bases). CDR3 length: 16 amino acids. Germline CDR1 and CDR2: SGHDN and FVKESK. V shed 4 bases and J shed 1 base, with 15 bases lying between them. CDR3 amino acids: CASSPLRGGGTDTQYF. In nucleotides, the CDR3 is TGTGCCAGCAGCCCACTAAGGGGGGGGGGCACAGATACGCAGTATTTT.

This clonotype was counted a few times. The chain employs TRBV7-2 and TRBJ1-6, with 8 bases fitting TRBD1. The junction had 4 bases not matched to a gene; V was cut back by 5 bases and J by 10 bases. Per germline, CDR1 SGHTA and CDR2 FQGNSA. This CDR3 is 13 amino acids long. The CDR3 loop reads CASSGGQGSPLHF. The CDR3 nucleotides read TGTGCCAGCAGCGGAGGACAGGGCTCACCCCTCCACTTT.

This clonotype was counted at least ten times. The chain links TRBV6-1 to TRBJ2-1; D is possibly TRBD1 (5 bases). With 9 bases removed from V and 7 bases from J, the gap between germline ends came to 10 bases. This CDR3 has 11 residues. Germline CDR1 MNHNS, CDR2 SASEGT. The CDR3 here is CARRQLNEQFF. In nucleotides, the CDR3 is TGTGCCAGGAGACAGCTAAATGAGCAGTTCTTC.

This clonotype showed up just a few times. The chain is built from TRBV27 and TRBJ1-2; 8 nucleotides match TRBD1. The CDR3 runs 15 residues. J was trimmed by 0 bases and V by 5 bases; bases with no gene match: 5. CDR1 and CDR2 (germline): MNHEY, SMNVEV (reference sequence). The chain's CDR3 is CASSPQGAPNYGYTF. The CDR3 region has the DNA TGTGCCAGCAGTCCGCAGGGGGCGCCTAACTATGGCTACACCTTC.

This clonotype appeared once. This clone may be a read error of a much larger clone one base away. The rearrangement uses TRBV11-2 and TRBJ2-7; TRBD2 aligns across 7 bases. The germline CDR1 and CDR2 sequences are SGHAT and FQNNGV. The V gene end was trimmed by 7 bases and the J gene end by 4 bases; junction bases not matched to a gene: 7. The CDR3 is 13 amino acids. The CDR3 DNA reads TGTGCCAGCACCTGTGGGGGGGATTACGAGCAGTACGTC. Its translation: CASTCGGDYEQYV.

There are a few counts of this clonotype. The V call is TRBV4-1, the J call TRBJ2-3; 7 positions agree with TRBD1. The CDR3 loop spans 18 amino acids. Germline CDR1 MGHRA, CDR2 YSYEKL. V was clipped by 0 bases and J by 4 bases; unmatched bases: 13. The CDR3 is CASSQERRSAGGPDTQYF. DNA for the CDR3: TGCGCCAGCAGCCAAGAAAGACGGTCAGCAGGGGGTCCAGATACGCAGTATTTT.

This chain uses TRBV4-2 with TRBJ1-1; D remains unclear. CDR3 length equals 14 residues. Germline CDR1 is LGHNA and CDR2 is YNFKEQ. Trimming took off 0 bases at V and 4 bases at J, with 9 bases between the two ends. The CDR3 loop reads CASSQDSRSTEAFF. CDR3 nucleotide sequence: TGTGCCAGCAGCCAAGATTCAAGGAGCACTGAAGCTTTCTTT.

In its sample, this clonotype was seen a few times. The chain couples TRBV2 to TRBJ2-1; 9 positions match TRBD1. Germline CDR1 is SNHLY and CDR2 is FYNNEI. The V segment lost 7 bases and the J segment 7 bases; nucleotides outside the gene matches: 8. This CDR3 has 14 amino acids. The CDR3 is CASTKDRGLNEQFF. CDR3 DNA: TGTGCCAGCACCAAAGACAGGGGGTTGAATGAGCAGTTCTTC.

The V and J genes are TRBV4-1 and TRBJ1-2; D gene uncertain. The CDR3 spans 15 residues. Between the trimmed V and J ends, which lost 5 bases and 1 base, there was a span of 14 bases. CDR1 and CDR2 from the germline V gene are MGHRA and YSYEKL. The CDR3 nucleotides read TGCGCCAGCAGCAACCGAACCGACGGTAACTATGGCTACACCTTC. It translates to CASSNRTDGNYGYTF.

The chain joins TRBV28 to TRBJ1-4, with D possibly being TRBD1 (5 bases). The CDR3 extends over 14 amino acids. V gave up 6 bases and J gave up 3 bases, with 11 bases separating them. Germline CDR1 is MDHEN and CDR2 is SYDVKM. This chain's CDR3 is CASRSWGSNEKLFF. As DNA, the CDR3 is TGTGCCAGCAGGTCATGGGGCTCTAATGAAAAACTGTTTTTT.